This TCR beta chain was sequenced in a study of CD8 T cells in ankylosing spondylitis. This clonotype was recorded at least ten times. What it binds is unknown. TCR beta libraries were made by quantitative 5'-RACE with molecular barcodes. Via MiXCR, TCRdb re-called the 5' RACE reads, giving one row per CDR3 protein. The sample holds roughly 250,000 distinct CDR3 sequences, over 8.5% seen once. Points from the study as a whole: Significantly higher representation of disease-linked clones was reported for matched ankylosing spondylitis synovial fluid. Within ankylosing spondylitis blood, a TCR beta motif made up of fewer than ten highly homologous variants appeared to be characteristic.

Sequencing input: blood, either unsorted or a sorted T cell fraction (not recorded which). This sequence originates from a male donor with ankylosing spondylitis or in good health (not recorded which).

The CDR3 reads CASSYSHPISSYNSPLHF. DNA of the CDR3: TGTGCCAGCAGTTACTCGCACCCCATTAGCTCCTATAATTCACCCCTCCACTTT. The chain uses TRBV6-5 and TRBJ1-6; D remains unclear. Germline V gives CDR1 MNHEY, CDR2 SVGAGI. The V and J ends lost 0 bases and 0 bases respectively, with 12 bases between them. The CDR3 has 18 amino acids.